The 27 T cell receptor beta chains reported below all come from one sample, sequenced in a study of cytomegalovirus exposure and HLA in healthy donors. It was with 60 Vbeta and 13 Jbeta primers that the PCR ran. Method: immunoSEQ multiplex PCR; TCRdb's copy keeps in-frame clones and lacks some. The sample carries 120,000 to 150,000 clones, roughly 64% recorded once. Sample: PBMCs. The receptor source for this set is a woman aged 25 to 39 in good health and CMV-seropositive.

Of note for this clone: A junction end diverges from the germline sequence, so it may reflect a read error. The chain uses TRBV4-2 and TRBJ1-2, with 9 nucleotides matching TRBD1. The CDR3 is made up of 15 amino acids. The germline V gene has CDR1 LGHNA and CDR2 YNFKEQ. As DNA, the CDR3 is TGTGCCAGCAGCCAAGAGACAGGGGGTAACCATGGCTACACCTTC. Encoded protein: CASSQETGGNHGYTF.

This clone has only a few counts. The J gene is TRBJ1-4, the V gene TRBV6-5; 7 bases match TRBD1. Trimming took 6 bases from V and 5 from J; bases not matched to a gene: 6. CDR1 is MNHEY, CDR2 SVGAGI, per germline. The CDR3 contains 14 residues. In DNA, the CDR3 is TGTGCCAGCAGATCGGGACAGTTCAATGAAAAACTGTTTTTT. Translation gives CASRSGQFNEKLFF.

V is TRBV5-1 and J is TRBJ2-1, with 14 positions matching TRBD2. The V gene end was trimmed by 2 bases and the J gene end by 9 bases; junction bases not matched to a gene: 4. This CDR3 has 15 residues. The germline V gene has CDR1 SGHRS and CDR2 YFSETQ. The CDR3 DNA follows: TGCGCCAGCAGCTTCGGGACTAGCGGGGGACTTGAGCAGTTCTTC. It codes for CASSFGTSGGLEQFF.

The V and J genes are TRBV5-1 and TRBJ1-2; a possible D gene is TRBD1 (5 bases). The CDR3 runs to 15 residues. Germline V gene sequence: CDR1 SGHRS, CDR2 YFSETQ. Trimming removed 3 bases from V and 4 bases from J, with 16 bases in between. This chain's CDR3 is CASSSGGGRGYGYTF. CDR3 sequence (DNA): TGCGCCAGCAGCTCGGGGGGTGGTCGAGGCTATGGCTACACCTTC.

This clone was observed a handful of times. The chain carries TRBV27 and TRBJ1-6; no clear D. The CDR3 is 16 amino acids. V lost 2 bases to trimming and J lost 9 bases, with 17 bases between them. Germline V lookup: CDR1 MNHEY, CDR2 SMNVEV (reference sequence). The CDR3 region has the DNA TGTGCCAGCAGTTTACACAGTTTTTCGCCAGGTTCACCCCTCCACTTT. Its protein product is CASSLHSFSPGSPLHF.

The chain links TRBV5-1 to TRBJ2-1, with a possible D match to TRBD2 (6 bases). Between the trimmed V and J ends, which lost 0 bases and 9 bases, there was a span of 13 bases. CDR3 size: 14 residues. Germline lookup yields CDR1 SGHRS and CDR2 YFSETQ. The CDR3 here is CASSLGLGPGEQFF. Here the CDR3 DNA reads TGCGCCAGCAGCTTGGGACTAGGACCCGGTGAGCAGTTCTTC.

As DNA, the CDR3 is TGTGCCAGCAGGGGGGGAGACTTGGCAACTAATGAAAAACTGTTTTTT. Residues: CASRGGDLATNEKLFF. The rearrangement joins TRBV9 to TRBJ1-4; weak D call: TRBD1 (5 bases). CDR1 SGDLS and CDR2 YYNGEE come from the germline V gene. The CDR3 spans 16 residues. The V and J ends lost 5 bases and 0 bases respectively, with 14 bases between them.

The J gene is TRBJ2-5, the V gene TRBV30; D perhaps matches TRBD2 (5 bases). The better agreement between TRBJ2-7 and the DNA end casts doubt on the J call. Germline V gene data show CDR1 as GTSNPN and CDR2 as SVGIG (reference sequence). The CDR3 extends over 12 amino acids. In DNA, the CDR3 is TGTGCCCTGCACGGGAATAGCTACGAGCAGTACTTC. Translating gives CALHGNSYEQYF.

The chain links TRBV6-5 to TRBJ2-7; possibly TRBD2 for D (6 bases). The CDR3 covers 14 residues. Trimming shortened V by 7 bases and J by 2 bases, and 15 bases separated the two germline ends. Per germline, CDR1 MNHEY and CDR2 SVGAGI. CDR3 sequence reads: CASTLAGSTYEQYF. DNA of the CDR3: TGTGCCAGCACACTGGCGGGATCCACCTACGAGCAGTACTTC.

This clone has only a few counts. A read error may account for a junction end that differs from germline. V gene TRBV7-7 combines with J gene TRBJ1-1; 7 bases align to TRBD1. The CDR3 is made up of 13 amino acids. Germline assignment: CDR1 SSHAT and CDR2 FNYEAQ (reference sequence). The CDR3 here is CASSPLGQAEAFF. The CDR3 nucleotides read TGTGCTAGCAGCCCACTCGGACAGGCTGAAGCTTTCTTT.

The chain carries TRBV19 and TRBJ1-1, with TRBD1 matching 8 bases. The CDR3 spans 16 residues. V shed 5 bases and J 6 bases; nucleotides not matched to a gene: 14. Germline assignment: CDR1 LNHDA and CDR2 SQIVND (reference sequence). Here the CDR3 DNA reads TGTGCCAGTAGTTCGGGGAGGACAGGGAGTAGCTCTGAAGCTTTCTTT. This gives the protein CASSSGRTGSSSEAFF.

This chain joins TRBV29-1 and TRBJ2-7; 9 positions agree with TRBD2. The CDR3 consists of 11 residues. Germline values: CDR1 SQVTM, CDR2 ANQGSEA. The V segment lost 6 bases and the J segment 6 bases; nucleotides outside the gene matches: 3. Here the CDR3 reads CSVATSGEQYF. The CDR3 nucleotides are TGCAGCGTGGCGACTAGCGGCGAGCAGTACTTC.

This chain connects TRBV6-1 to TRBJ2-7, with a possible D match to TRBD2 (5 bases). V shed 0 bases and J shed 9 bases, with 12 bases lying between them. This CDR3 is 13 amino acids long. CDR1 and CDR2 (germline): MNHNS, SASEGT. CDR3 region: CASSEAPKGVQYF. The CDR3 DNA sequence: TGTGCCAGCAGTGAAGCCCCGAAGGGAGTGCAGTACTTC.

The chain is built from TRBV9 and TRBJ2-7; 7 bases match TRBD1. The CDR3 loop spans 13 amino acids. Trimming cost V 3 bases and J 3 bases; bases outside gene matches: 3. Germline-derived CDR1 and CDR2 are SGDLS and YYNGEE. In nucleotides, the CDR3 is TGTGCCAGCAGCGCGGGACAGAACTACGAGCAGTACTTC. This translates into CASSAGQNYEQYF.

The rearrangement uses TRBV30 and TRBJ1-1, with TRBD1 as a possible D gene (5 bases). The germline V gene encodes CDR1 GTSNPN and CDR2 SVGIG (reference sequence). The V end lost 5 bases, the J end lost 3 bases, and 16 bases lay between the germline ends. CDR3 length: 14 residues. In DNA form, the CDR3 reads TGTGCCTGGGTTAGAATCGACAGTGACACTGAAGCTTTCTTT. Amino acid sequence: CAWVRIDSDTEAFF. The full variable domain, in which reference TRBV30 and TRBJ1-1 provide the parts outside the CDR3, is SQTIHQWPATLVQPVGSPLSLECTVEGTSNPNLYWYRQAAGRGLQLLFYSVGIGQISSEVPQNLSASRPQDRQFILSSKKLLLSDSGFYLCAWVRIDSDTEAFFGQGTRLTVV.

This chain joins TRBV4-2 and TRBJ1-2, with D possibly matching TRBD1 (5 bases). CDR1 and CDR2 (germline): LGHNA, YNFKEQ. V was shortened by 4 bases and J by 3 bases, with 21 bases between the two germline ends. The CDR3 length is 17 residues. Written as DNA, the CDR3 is TGTGCCAGCAGCCCAACGGTACAGGCAAACGACCACTATGGCTACACCTTC. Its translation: CASSPTVQANDHYGYTF.

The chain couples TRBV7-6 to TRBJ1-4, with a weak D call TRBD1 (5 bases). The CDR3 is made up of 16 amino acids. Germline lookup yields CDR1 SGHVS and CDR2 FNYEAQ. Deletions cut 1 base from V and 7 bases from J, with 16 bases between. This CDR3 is CASSLGEGPLGEKLFF. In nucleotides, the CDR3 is TGTGCCAGCAGCTTAGGGGAGGGGCCCCTCGGTGAAAAACTGTTTTTT.

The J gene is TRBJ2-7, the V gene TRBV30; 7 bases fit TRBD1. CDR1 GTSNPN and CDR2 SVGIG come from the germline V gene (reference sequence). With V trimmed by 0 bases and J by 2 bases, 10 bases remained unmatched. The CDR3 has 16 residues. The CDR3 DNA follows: TGTGCCTGGAGTGTACCTTCAACAGGGGCCGCCTACGAGCAGTACTTC. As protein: CAWSVPSTGAAYEQYF.

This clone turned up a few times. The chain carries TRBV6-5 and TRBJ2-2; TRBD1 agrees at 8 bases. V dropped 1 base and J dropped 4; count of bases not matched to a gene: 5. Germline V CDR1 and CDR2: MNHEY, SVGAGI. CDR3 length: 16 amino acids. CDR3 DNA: TGTGCCAGCAGTTACTTAAAAACAGGGGGCACCGGGGAGCTGTTTTTT. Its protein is CASSYLKTGGTGELFF.

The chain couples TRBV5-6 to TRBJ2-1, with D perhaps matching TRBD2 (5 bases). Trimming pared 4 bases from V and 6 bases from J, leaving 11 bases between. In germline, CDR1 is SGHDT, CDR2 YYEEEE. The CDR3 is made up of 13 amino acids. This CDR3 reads CASSLGIPNEQFF. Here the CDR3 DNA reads TGTGCCAGCAGCCTCGGGATCCCCAATGAGCAGTTCTTC.

CDR3 sequence reads: CASSLTGTSGEETQYF. CDR3 sequence (DNA): TGTGCCAGCAGTCTAACCGGGACTAGCGGTGAAGAGACCCAGTACTTC. The chain recombines TRBV27 with TRBJ2-5; 11 nucleotides agree with TRBD2. Germline loops: CDR1 MNHEY, CDR2 SMNVEV (reference sequence). The CDR3 covers 16 residues. V shed 5 bases, J shed 3 bases, and the junction held 8 bases outside the gene matches.

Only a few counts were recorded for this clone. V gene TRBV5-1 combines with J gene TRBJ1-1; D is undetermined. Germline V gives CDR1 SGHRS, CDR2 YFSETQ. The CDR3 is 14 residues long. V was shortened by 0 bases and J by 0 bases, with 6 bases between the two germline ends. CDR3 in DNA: TGCGCCAGCAGCTTGGTGGCAGTGAACACTGAAGCTTTCTTT. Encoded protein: CASSLVAVNTEAFF.

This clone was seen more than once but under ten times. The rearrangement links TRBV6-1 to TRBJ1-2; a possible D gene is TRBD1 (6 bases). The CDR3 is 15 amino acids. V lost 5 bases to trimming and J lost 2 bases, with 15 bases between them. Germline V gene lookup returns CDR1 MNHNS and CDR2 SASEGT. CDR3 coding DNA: TGTGCCAGCAGTCTTGGGGGGGCCGGCAACTATGGCTACACCTTC. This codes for CASSLGGAGNYGYTF.

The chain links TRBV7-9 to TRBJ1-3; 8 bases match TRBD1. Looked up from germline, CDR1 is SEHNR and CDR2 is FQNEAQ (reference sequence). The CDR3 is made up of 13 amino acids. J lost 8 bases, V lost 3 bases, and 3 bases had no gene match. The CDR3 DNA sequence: TGTGCCAGCAGCTTCAGGGGGCCGGACACCATATATTTT. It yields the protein CASSFRGPDTIYF.

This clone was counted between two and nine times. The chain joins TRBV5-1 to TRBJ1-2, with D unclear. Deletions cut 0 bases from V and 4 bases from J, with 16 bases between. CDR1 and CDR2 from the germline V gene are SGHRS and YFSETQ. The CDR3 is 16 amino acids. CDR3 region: CASSLVTGDPGYGYTF. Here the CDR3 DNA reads TGCGCCAGCAGCTTGGTCACGGGAGACCCTGGCTATGGCTACACCTTC.

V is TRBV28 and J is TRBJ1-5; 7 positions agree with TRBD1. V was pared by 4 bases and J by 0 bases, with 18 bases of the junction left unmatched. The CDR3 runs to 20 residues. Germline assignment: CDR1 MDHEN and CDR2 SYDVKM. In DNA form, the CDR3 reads TGTGCCAGCAGTTCACCCCCGGGTCCATTGACAGGGCATAGCAATCAGCCCCAGCATTTT. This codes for CASSSPPGPLTGHSNQPQHF. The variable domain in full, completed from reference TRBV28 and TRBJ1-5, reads DVKVTQSSRYLVKRTGEKVFLECVQDMDHENMFWYRQDPGLGLRLIYFSYDVKMKEKGDIPEGYSVSREKKERFSLILESASTNQTSMYLCASSSPPGPLTGHSNQPQHFGDGTRLSIL.

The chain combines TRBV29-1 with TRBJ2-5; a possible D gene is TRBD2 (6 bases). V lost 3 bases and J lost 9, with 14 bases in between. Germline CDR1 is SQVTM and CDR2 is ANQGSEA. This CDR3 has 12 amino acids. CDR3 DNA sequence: TGCAGCGTTGATGGGGTAGCGGTGGCCCAGTACTTC. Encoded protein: CSVDGVAVAQYF. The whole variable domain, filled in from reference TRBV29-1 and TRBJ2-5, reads SAVISQKPSRDICQRGTSLTIQCQVDSQVTMMFWYRQQPGQSLTLIATANQGSEATYESGFVIDKFPISRPNLTFSTLTVSNMSPEDSSIYLCSVDGVAVAQYFGPGTRLLVL.